This T cell receptor beta chain comes out of a study of OX40 agonist ivuxolimab in advanced cancers. Study-wide background: The patients received ivuxolimab by intravenous route every 2 weeks at 0.01 to 10 mg/kg. The study's findings and limits: There were, on average, more expanded clones in CD8+ T cells than in CD4+. The authors also found low normalized T-cell clonal expansion in some nonresponders.

The CDR3 has 21 residues. The V gene's germline CDR1 is LGHNA and CDR2 YNFKEQ. V lost 1 base, J lost 0 bases, and 11 bases stayed unmatched. Note on this clone: Antigen: not known.

The protocol was immunoSEQ multiplex PCR, while the TCRdb copy is restricted to in-frame clones and leaves out a portion. The repertoire holds about 70,000 clones, with 88% as singletons. The J gene is TRBJ2-3, the V gene TRBV4-2, with TRBD2 matching over 15 bases. This TCR derives from an adult with an advanced solid tumor such as melanoma, head and neck, liver or kidney cancer. This specimen was CD4+ or CD8+ T cells sorted from blood, taken in a trial of the OX40 agonist ivuxolimab. The DNA of the CDR3 is TGTGCCAGCAGCCAAGTCGAGGGACTAGCGGGAGGTATACTTAGCACAGATACGCAGTATTTT. Protein sequence: CASSQVEGLAGGILSTDTQYF.